This entry lists 8 T cell receptor beta chains sequenced from one sample in a study of blood T cell repertoires in COVID-19. The protocol was immunoSEQ multiplex PCR, while the TCRdb copy is restricted to in-frame clones and leaves out a portion. In the table there are about 45,000 clones, about 85% of which are singletons. Material for sequencing was peripheral blood. These receptors were taken from a woman aged 80 or over with acute or convalescent COVID-19.

The V and J genes are TRBV28 and TRBJ2-7, with D maybe TRBD1 (6 bases). The length of the CDR3 is 12 residues. The germline V and J ends were trimmed by 6 bases and 2 bases, with 8 bases remaining between them. Germline lookup yields CDR1 MDHEN and CDR2 SYDVKM. The CDR3: CASSRQAYEQYF. CDR3 coding DNA: TGTGCCAGCAGCCGACAGGCCTACGAGCAGTACTTC.

The chain recombines TRBV5-4 with TRBJ2-2; 7 bases are shared with TRBD2. J lost 7 bases, V lost 0 bases, and 9 bases had no gene match. From germline, CDR1 is SGHNT and CDR2 YYREEE (reference sequence). This CDR3 comprises 16 residues. The CDR3, as DNA: TGTGCCAGCAGCTTGGGGTCTAGCGGTGAGGTCGGGGAGCTGTTTTTT. As protein: CASSLGSSGEVGELFF.

The chain carries TRBV19 and TRBJ2-2, with 12 positions matching TRBD2. The CDR3 has 16 residues. CDR1 and CDR2 (germline): LNHDA, SQIVND (reference sequence). The V gene end was trimmed by 3 bases and the J gene end by 6 bases; junction bases not matched to a gene: 5. DNA of the CDR3: TGTGCCAGTAGTATCCTCAGACTAGCGGGAGCCGGGGAGCTGTTTTTT. It encodes CASSILRLAGAGELFF.

V is TRBV28 and J is TRBJ2-1; D might be TRBD1 (5 bases). Germline CDR1 is MDHEN and CDR2 is SYDVKM. V lost 8 bases, J lost 5 bases, and 13 bases lay in between. The CDR3 is 13 residues long. The CDR3 bases are TGTGCCAGCCAAATTGGGGCGAACAATGAGCAGTTCTTC. It translates to CASQIGANNEQFF.

For the CDR3, the DNA is TGTGCCAGACGGGAGCGGGGAGGGAATACGCAGTATTTT. Translating it yields CARRERGGNTQYF. J is TRBJ2-3 and V is TRBV2; 7 bases line up with TRBD2. From germline, CDR1 is SNHLY and CDR2 FYNNEI. After removal of 9 bases from V and 7 bases from J, the junction contained 10 bases not matched to a gene. The CDR3 covers 13 residues.

The J gene is TRBJ2-7, the V gene TRBV24-1, with a possible D match to TRBD1 (6 bases). V gave up 3 bases and J gave up 6 bases, with 8 bases separating them. The CDR3 runs to 12 residues. The germline V gene has CDR1 KGHDR and CDR2 SFDVKD. Here the CDR3 reads CATSDKGGEQYF. The CDR3 DNA sequence: TGTGCCACCAGTGATAAAGGGGGCGAGCAGTACTTC.

Regarding this clone: The sample carries other DNA sequences with the same CDR3. The gene calls are TRBV15 and TRBJ1-2; 7 nucleotides line up with TRBD1. Germline lookup yields CDR1 LNHNV and CDR2 YYDKDF (reference sequence). Trimming cost V 4 bases and J 4 bases; bases outside gene matches: 3. The CDR3 extends over 13 amino acids. CDR3 DNA sequence: TGTGCCACCAGCATAGGGGGCGGCTATGGCTACACCTTC. Amino acids: CATSIGGGYGYTF. The full variable domain, rest sourced from reference TRBV15 and TRBJ1-2, is DAMVIQNPRYQVTQFGKPVTLSCSQTLNHNVMYWYQQKSSQAPKLLFHYYDKDFNNEADTPDNFQSRRPNTSFCFLDIRSPGLGDTAMYLCATSIGGGYGYTFGSGTRLTVV.

A note on this clone: One end of the junction is discordant with germline, which a read error may explain. V and J are TRBV2 and TRBJ2-7, with a possible D match to TRBD2 (7 bases). Germline V CDR1 and CDR2: SNHLY, FYNNEI. This CDR3 region has 16 residues. The CDR3 region is CACSGGEGGGSYEQYF. The DNA of the CDR3 is TGTGCCTGCAGTGGGGGGGAAGGGGGGGGCTCCTACGAGCAGTACTTC.